This T cell receptor beta chain was recovered during a study of Graves' ophthalmopathy and Graves' hyperthyroidism. General observations from the study: Built on 13 signatures, a model told ophthalmopathy apart from stable hyperthyroidism with 85% to 90% sensitivity and around 80% specificity. Most expanded thyroid clonotypes above 0.001 frequency also appeared in blood. The model flagged ophthalmopathy progression at more than 70% sensitivity and 72% to 85% specificity.

With respect to this clonotype: What it binds is not known.

This CDR3 has 14 residues. Trimming cost V 3 bases and J 6 bases, with 12 bases left between them. RNA transcripts yielded amplified TCR beta CDR3 regions. An initial RT-PCR round employing HTBI primers preceded a second-round multiplex PCR. TCRdb reanalysed the multiplex PCR reads using MiXCR and keeps one entry per CDR3 protein. The sample has just over 400,000 distinct CDR3 sequences, around 21% seen once. The chain joins TRBV12-3 or TRBV12-4 to TRBJ1-5; D perhaps matches TRBD1 (5 bases). The sequence derives from a woman younger than 35 with stable Graves' hyperthyroidism. The sample was peripheral blood. CDR3: CASSFTQGPQPQHF. In nucleotides, the CDR3 is TGTGCCAGCAGTTTTACTCAGGGTCCTCAGCCCCAGCATTTT.